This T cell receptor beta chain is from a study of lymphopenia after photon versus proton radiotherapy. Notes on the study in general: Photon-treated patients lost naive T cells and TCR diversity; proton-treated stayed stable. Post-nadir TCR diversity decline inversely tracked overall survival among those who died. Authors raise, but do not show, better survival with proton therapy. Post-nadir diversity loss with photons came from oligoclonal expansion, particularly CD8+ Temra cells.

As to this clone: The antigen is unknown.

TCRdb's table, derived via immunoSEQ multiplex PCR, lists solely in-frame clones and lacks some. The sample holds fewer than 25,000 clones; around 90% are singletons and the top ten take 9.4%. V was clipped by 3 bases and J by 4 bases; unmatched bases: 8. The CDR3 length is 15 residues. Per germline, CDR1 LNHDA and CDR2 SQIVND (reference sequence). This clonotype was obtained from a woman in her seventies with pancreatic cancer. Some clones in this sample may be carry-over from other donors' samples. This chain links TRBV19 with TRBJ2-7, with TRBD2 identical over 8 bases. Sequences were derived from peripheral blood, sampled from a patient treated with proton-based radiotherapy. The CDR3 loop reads CASSMKRESGYEQYF. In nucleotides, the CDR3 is TGTGCCAGTAGTATGAAGCGGGAGAGTGGTTACGAGCAGTACTTC.